The T cell receptor beta chain under discussion was sequenced for a study of T cell repertoires in cytomegalovirus infection. Study summary: Based on public TCR beta signatures, there were indications of CMV infection and of a matching HLA type.

Losses at the gene ends were 5 bases for V and 2 bases for J; bases not matched to a gene: 21. Germline CDR1 is SGHAT and CDR2 is FQNNGV. This CDR3 is built from 19 residues. TCRdb re-analysed the reads in MiXCR, keeping a single row per CDR3 protein. The data hold 200,000 or so distinct CDR3 sequences, with roughly a fifth observed a single time. V and J are TRBV11-2 and TRBJ2-7; 7 nucleotides line up with TRBD1. The origin of this receptor is a human donor in good health (CMV status not recorded). Some clones in this sample may be carry-over from other donors' samples. Sample: PBMCs. The CDR3 nucleotides are TGTGCCAGCAGCCTTAGGTGGCAAGAGCCGGGACAGAATCCCTACGAGCAGTACTTC. Translated: CASSLRWQEPGQNPYEQYF.